This TCR beta chain is from a study of T-cell memory formation after mild COVID-19. TCRdb itself ran the 5' RACE reads through MiXCR, one entry per CDR3 protein. Of some 410,000 distinct CDR3 sequences listed, around 22% were seen once; the top ten hold around 13%. V was pared by 5 bases and J by 6 bases, with 10 bases of the junction left unmatched. Germline assignment: CDR1 SGHTA and CDR2 FQGNSA. The CDR3 extends over 15 amino acids. This sequence joins TRBV7-2 and TRBJ2-1, with 7 nucleotides matching TRBD2. The sequenced material came from PBMCs or a T cell subset sorted from them (not recorded which). This receptor was obtained from an adult woman who had mild COVID-19 (a few samples of this study predate the infection). Cell type and time point are not known. Here the CDR3 reads CASSLSGRTPNEQFF. In DNA, the CDR3 is TGTGCCAGCAGCCTTAGCGGGCGTACCCCCAATGAGCAGTTCTTC.